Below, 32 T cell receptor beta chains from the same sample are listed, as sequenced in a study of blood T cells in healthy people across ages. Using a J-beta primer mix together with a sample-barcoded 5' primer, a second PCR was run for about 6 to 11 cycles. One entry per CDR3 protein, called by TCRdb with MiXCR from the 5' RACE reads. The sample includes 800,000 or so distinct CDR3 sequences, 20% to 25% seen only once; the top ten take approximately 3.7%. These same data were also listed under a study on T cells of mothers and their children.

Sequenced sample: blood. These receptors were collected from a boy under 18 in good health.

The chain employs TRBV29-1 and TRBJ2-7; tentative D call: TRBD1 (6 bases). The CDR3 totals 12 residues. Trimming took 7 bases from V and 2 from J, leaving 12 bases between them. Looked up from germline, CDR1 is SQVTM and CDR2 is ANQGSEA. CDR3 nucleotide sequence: TGCAGCGCCCGGACAGCCGCCTACGAGCAGTACTTC. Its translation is CSARTAAYEQYF.

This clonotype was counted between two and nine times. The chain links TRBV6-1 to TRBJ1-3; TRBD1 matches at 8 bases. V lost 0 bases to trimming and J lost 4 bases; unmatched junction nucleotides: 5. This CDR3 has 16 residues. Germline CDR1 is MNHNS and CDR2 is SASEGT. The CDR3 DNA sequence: TGTGCCAGCAGTGAAGCTCGACAGGGGCTGGGAAACACCATATATTTT. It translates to CASSEARQGLGNTIYF.

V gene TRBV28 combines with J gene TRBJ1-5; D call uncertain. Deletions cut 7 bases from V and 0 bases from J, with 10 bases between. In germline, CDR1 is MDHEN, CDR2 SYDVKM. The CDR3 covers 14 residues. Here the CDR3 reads CASTLGSSNQPQHF. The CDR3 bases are TGTGCCAGCACCTTGGGCAGTAGCAATCAGCCCCAGCATTTT.

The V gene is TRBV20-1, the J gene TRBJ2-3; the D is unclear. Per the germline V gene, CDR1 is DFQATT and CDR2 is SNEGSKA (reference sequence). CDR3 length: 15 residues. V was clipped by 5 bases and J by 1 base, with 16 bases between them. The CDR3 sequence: CSAGLRYQGTDTQYF. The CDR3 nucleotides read TGCAGTGCTGGGCTTCGGTACCAGGGCACAGATACGCAGTATTTT.

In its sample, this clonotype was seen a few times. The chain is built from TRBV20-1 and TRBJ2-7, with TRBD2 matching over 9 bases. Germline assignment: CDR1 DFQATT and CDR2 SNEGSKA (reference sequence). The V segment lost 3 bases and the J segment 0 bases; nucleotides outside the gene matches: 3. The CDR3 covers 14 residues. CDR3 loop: CSARTSGASYEQYF. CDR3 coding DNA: TGCAGTGCTAGGACTAGCGGAGCCTCCTACGAGCAGTACTTC.

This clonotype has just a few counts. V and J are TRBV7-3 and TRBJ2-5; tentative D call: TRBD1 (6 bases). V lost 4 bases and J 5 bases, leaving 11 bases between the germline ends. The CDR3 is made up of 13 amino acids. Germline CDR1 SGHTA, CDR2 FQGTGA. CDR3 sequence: CASSWNRAETQYF. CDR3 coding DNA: TGTGCCAGCAGCTGGAACAGGGCTGAGACCCAGTACTTC.

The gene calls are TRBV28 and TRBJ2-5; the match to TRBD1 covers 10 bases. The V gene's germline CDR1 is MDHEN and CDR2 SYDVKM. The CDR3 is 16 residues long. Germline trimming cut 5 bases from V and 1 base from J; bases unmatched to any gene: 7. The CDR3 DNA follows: TGTGCCAGCAGTAATCGACAGGGGGCGGCCCAAGAGACCCAGTACTTC. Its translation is CASSNRQGAAQETQYF.

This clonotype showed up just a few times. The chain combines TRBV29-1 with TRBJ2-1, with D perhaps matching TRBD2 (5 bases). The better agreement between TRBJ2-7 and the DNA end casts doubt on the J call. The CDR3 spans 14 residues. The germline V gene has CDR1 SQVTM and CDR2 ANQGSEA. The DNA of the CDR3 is TGCAGCGTTATTCTGGTGACGGGGTCCTACGAGCAGTACTTC. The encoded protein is CSVILVTGSYEQYF.

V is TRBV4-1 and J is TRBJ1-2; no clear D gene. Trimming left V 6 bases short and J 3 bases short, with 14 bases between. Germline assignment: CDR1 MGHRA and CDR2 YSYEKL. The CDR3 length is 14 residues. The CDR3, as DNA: TGCGCCAGCAGTAGCGCCGGGGAGCACTATGGCTACACCTTC. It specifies CASSSAGEHYGYTF.

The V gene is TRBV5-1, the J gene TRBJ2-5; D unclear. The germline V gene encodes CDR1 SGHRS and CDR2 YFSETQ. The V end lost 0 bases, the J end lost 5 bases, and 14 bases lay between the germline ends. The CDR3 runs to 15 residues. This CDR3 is CASSLVPVVSETQYF. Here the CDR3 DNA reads TGCGCCAGCAGCTTGGTCCCGGTAGTCTCGGAGACCCAGTACTTC.

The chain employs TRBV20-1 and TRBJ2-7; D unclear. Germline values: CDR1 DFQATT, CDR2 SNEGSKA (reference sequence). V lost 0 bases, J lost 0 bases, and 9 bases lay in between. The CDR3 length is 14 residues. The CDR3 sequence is CSAREPKSSYEQYF. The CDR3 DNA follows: TGCAGTGCTAGAGAGCCCAAGAGCTCCTACGAGCAGTACTTC.

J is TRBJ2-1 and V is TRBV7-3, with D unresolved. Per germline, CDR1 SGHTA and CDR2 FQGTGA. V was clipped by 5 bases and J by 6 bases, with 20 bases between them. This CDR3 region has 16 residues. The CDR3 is CASSVALGPRGNEQFF. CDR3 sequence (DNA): TGTGCCAGCAGCGTAGCACTTGGGCCCAGAGGCAATGAGCAGTTCTTC.

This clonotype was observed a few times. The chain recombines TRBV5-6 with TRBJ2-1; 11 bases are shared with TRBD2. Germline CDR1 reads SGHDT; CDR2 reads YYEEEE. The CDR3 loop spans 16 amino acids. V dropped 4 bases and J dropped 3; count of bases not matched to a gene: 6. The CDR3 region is CASSTGTSGFYNEQFF. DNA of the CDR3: TGTGCCAGCAGCACCGGGACTAGCGGTTTCTACAATGAGCAGTTCTTC. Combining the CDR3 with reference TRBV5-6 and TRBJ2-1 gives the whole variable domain DAGVTQSPTHLIKTRGQQVTLRCSPKSGHDTVSWYQQALGQGPQFIFQYYEEEERQRGNFPDRFSGHQFPNYSSELNVNALLLGDSALYLCASSTGTSGFYNEQFFGPGTRLTVL.

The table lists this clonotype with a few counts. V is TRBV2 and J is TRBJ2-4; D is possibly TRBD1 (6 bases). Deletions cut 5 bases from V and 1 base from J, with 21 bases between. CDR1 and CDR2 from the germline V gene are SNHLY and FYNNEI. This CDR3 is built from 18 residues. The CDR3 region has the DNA TGTGCCAGCAGTTGGACAGTCACCCTACCAATGGCCAAAAACATTCAGTACTTC. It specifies CASSWTVTLPMAKNIQYF.

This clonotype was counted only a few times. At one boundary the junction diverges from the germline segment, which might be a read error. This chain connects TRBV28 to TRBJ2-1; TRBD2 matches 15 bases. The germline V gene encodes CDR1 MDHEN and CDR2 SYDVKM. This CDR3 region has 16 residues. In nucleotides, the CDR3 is TGTGCCTGCAGTTCAGGGACTAGCGGGGGGTTAGCTGAGCAGTTCTTC. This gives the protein CACSSGTSGGLAEQFF.

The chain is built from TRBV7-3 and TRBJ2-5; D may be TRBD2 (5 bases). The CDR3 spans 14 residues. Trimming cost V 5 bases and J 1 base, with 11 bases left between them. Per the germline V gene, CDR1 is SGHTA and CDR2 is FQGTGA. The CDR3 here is CASSMDSLQETQYF. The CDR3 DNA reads TGTGCCAGCAGCATGGACTCCCTCCAAGAGACCCAGTACTTC. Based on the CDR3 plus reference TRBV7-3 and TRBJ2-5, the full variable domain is GAGVSQTPSNKVTEKGKYVELRCDPISGHTALYWYRQSLGQGPEFLIYFQGTGAADDSGLPNDRFFAVRPEGSVSTLKIQRTERGDSAVYLCASSMDSLQETQYFGPGTRLLVL.

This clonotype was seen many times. The CDR3 DNA reads TGTGCCAGCAGTTTATTGGGGACAGCTAATGAAAAACTGTTTTTT. Protein sequence: CASSLLGTANEKLFF. The chain combines TRBV28 with TRBJ1-4; the match to TRBD1 covers 7 bases. The germline gives CDR1 MDHEN, CDR2 SYDVKM. The ends lost 1 base at V and 3 bases at J; junction bases unmatched: 2. The CDR3 is 15 amino acids.

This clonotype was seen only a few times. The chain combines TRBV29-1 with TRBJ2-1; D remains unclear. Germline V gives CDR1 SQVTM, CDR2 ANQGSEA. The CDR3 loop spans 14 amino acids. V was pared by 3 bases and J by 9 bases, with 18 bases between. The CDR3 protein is CSVERLLVGSEQFF. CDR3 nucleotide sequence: TGCAGCGTTGAGAGGCTTTTAGTAGGTAGTGAGCAGTTCTTC.

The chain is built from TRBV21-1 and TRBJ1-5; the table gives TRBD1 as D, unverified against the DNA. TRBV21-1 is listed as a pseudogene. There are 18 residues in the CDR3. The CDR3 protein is CASKKAGEPLEGNQPQHF. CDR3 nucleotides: TGTGCCAGCAAAAAGGCGGGGGAACCTTTGGAGGGCAATCAGCCCCAGCATTTT.

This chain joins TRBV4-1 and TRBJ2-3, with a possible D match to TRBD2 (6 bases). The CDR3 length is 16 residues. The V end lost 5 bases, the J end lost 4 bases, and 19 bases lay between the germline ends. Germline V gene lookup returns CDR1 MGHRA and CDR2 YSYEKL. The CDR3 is CASSSMGDGRADTQYF. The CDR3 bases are TGCGCCAGCAGCTCCATGGGGGACGGGAGAGCAGATACGCAGTATTTT.

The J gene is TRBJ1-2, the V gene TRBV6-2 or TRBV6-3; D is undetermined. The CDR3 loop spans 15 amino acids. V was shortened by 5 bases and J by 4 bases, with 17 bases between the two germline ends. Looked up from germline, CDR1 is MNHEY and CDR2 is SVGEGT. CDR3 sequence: CASSPTTPSGYGYTF. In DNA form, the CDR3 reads TGTGCCAGCAGTCCCACGACGCCTTCGGGCTATGGCTACACCTTC.

CDR3 region: CASSEAVRGFQPQHF. The CDR3 DNA reads TGTGCCAGCAGTGAAGCGGTGCGAGGTTTTCAGCCCCAGCATTTT. The chain uses TRBV6-1 and TRBJ1-5; D ambiguous. The CDR3 sequence is 15 residues long. Germline V gives CDR1 MNHNS, CDR2 SASEGT. V was clipped by 0 bases and J by 6 bases, with 12 bases between them.

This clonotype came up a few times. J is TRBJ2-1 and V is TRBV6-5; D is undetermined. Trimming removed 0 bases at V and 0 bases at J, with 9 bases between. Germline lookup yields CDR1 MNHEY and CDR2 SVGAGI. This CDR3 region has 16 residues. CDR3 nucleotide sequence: TGTGCCAGCAGTTACTCGAACTCTGTCTCCTACAATGAGCAGTTCTTC. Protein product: CASSYSNSVSYNEQFF.

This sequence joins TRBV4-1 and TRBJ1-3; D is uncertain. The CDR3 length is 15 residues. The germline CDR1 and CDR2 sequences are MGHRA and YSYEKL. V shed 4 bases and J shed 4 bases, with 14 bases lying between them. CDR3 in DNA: TGCGCCAGCAGCCTCTTCAGGATGGGGGGAAACACCATATATTTT. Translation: CASSLFRMGGNTIYF.

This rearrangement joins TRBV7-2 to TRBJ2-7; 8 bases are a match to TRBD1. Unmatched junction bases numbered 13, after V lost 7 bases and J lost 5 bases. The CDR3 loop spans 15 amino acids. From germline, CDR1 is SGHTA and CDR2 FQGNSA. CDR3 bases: TGTGCCAGCAACCGACCGGGACAGGATCCCGACGAGCAGTACTTC. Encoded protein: CASNRPGQDPDEQYF.

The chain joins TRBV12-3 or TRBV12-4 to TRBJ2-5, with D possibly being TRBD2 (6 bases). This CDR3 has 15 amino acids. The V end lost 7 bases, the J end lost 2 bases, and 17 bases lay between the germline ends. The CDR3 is CASTLYSGEQETQYF. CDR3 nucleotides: TGTGCCAGCACCCTTTACTCGGGGGAGCAAGAGACCCAGTACTTC.

In DNA form, the CDR3 reads TGTGCCAGCAGCGCTCAGGGGGGGGCCCGAGAGGGTGAAGCTTTCTTT. Translated: CASSAQGGAREGEAFF. J is TRBJ1-1 and V is TRBV9; 7 bases align to TRBD1. This CDR3 is built from 16 residues. CDR1 and CDR2 from the germline V gene are SGDLS and YYNGEE. Trimming cost V 3 bases and J 7 bases; bases outside gene matches: 15.

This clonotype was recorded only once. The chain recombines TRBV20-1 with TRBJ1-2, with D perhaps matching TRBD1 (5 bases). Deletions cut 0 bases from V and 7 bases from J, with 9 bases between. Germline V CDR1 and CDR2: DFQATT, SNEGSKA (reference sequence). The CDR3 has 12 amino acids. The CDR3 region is CSARDYRGGYTF. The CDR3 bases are TGCAGTGCTAGAGATTATAGGGGTGGCTACACCTTC.

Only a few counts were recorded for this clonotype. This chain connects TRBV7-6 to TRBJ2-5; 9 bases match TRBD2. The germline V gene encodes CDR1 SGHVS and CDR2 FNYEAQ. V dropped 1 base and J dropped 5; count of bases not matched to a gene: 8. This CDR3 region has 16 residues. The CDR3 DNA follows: TGTGCCAGCAGCTTAGAACTAGCGGGTGCCCGGGAGACCCAGTACTTC. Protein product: CASSLELAGARETQYF.

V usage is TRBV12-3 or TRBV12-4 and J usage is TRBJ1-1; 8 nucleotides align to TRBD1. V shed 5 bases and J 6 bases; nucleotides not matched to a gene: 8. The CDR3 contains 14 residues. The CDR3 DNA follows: TGTGCCAGCAGTCCCAGGACAGGGAGGGCTGAAGCTTTCTTT. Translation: CASSPRTGRAEAFF.

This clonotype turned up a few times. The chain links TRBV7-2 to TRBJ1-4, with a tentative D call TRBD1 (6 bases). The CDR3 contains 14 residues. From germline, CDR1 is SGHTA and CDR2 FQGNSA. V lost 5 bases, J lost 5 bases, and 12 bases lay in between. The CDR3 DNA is TGTGCCAGCAGCATGAGGAGGGGGAATGAAAAACTGTTTTTT. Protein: CASSMRRGNEKLFF. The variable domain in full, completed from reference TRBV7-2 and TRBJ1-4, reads GAGVSQSPSNKVTEKGKDVELRCDPISGHTALYWYRQSLGQGLEFLIYFQGNSAPDKSGLPSDRFSAERTGGSVSTLTIQRTQQEDSAVYLCASSMRRGNEKLFFGSGTQLSVL.

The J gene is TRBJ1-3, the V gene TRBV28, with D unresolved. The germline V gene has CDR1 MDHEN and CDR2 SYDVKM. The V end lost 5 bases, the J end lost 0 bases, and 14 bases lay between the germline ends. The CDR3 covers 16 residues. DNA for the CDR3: TGTGCCAGCAGTCCAGGTGGGGTCCCCTCTGGAAACACCATATATTTT. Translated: CASSPGGVPSGNTIYF.